Following are 7 T cell receptor beta chains from one sample sequenced in a study of blood T cell repertoires in COVID-19. Generated by immunoSEQ multiplex PCR, the TCRdb table keeps only in-frame clones and is missing some. The sample consists of around 9,800 clones, around 86% of them appearing once. Source material: peripheral blood. The receptor source for this set is a man between 65 and 85 years old with active COVID-19.

The chain has TRBV19 and TRBJ1-2, with 7 bases fitting TRBD1. Germline CDR1 is LNHDA and CDR2 is SQIVND (reference sequence). This CDR3 spans 15 amino acids. The V gene end was trimmed by 2 bases and the J gene end by 4 bases; junction bases not matched to a gene: 7. This chain's CDR3 is CASSIPGGQGYGYTF. The CDR3 DNA reads TGTGCCAGTAGTATACCAGGGGGTCAAGGCTATGGCTACACCTTC.

This clone was observed a single time. V usage is TRBV19 and J usage is TRBJ2-5, with D possibly matching TRBD1 (5 bases). CDR3 length: 13 amino acids. V lost 3 bases and J 7 bases, leaving 12 bases between the germline ends. From germline, CDR1 is LNHDA and CDR2 SQIVND (reference sequence). The CDR3 DNA reads TGTGCCAGTAGTATTGACAAAAGGGGGACCCAGTACTTC. Protein product: CASSIDKRGTQYF.

The rearrangement uses TRBV4-2 and TRBJ2-5, with TRBD2 identical over 7 bases. The V segment lost 3 bases and the J segment 2 bases; nucleotides outside the gene matches: 6. Germline V gene lookup returns CDR1 LGHNA and CDR2 YNFKEQ. The CDR3 covers 15 residues. The CDR3 DNA sequence: TGTGCCAGCAGCCACCTCGGGACTACTCAAGAGACCCAGTACTTC. Translation: CASSHLGTTQETQYF.

This sequence joins TRBV7-8 and TRBJ2-5; maybe TRBD2 (5 bases). CDR1 is SGHVS and CDR2 is FQNEAQ in the germline V gene. The CDR3 spans 13 residues. V was clipped by 5 bases and J by 1 base, with 8 bases between them. The CDR3 sequence is CASSGGSQETQYF. The CDR3 DNA follows: TGTGCCAGCAGCGGCGGGTCCCAAGAGACCCAGTACTTC.

The rearrangement uses TRBV7-6 and TRBJ2-3, with D tentatively TRBD2 (6 bases). V lost 7 bases and J 1 base, leaving 15 bases between the germline ends. The CDR3 sequence is 15 residues long. Looked up from germline, CDR1 is SGHVS and CDR2 is FNYEAQ. CDR3 sequence reads: CASTNPGEGTDTQYF. The CDR3 coding sequence is TGTGCCAGCACCAACCCGGGGGAAGGCACAGATACGCAGTATTTT. Complete variable domain (other parts from reference TRBV7-6 and TRBJ2-3): GAGVSQSPRYKVTKRGQDVALRCDPISGHVSLYWYRQALGQGPEFLTYFNYEAQQDKSGLPNDRFSAERPEGSISTLTIQRTEQRDSAMYRCASTNPGEGTDTQYFGPGTRLTVL.

The V call is TRBV18, the J call TRBJ2-7; D is possibly TRBD2 (5 bases). CDR1 and CDR2 from the germline V gene are KGHSH and LQKENI. The ends were cut back, 3 bases at V and 13 bases at J, with 19 bases in the middle. This CDR3 is 13 amino acids long. CDR3 loop: CASSPDQVGLQYF. CDR3 nucleotide sequence: TGTGCCAGCTCACCCGACCAGGTTGGACTCCAATACTTC.

This clone was counted only a few times. The V call is TRBV19, the J call TRBJ2-1; TRBD2 matches at 12 bases. Germline loops: CDR1 LNHDA, CDR2 SQIVND (reference sequence). The CDR3 is 14 residues long. V was pared by 3 bases and J by 12 bases, with 6 bases of the junction left unmatched. The CDR3 region is CASSITSGGTGQFF. The CDR3 nucleotides read TGTGCCAGTAGTATCACTAGCGGGGGGACAGGGCAGTTCTTC.